Below are 27 T cell receptor beta chains sequenced from a single sample in a study of prognosis after radiotherapy for stage I lung cancer. Starting from genomic DNA, TCR beta CDR3 was amplified through two-round multiplex PCR. For every TRBV and TRBJ gene, a specific primer was used in first-round PCR. TCRdb re-called the multiplex PCR reads with MiXCR, one entry per CDR3 protein. This table has 50,000 or so distinct CDR3 sequences, over 30% appearing once. Sequenced material: PBMCs, taken before or after stereotactic body radiation therapy (not recorded which). The origin of the receptors is a donor of 50 years or more with non-small cell lung cancer.

Remarks on this clonotype: This could be a read error, since a much larger clone is one nucleotide away. The V and J genes are TRBV6-1 and TRBJ1-1; possibly TRBD1 for D (5 bases). The CDR3 covers 13 residues. Germline values: CDR1 MNHNS, CDR2 SASEGT. V was clipped by 5 bases and J by 8 bases, with 15 bases between them. CDR3 protein: CASSRAGIREAFF. DNA for the CDR3: TGTGCCAGCAGTAGGGCAGGGATTAGAGAAGCTTTCTTT.

This clonotype was observed many times. The chain recombines TRBV11-1 with TRBJ2-6; TRBD1 might be the D (6 bases). In germline, CDR1 is SGHAT, CDR2 FQDESV (reference sequence). The CDR3 contains 19 residues. Trimming pared 4 bases from V and 4 bases from J, leaving 23 bases between. The CDR3 nucleotides are TGTGCCAGCAGCTCCCGCACTTCGGGACACGGGGTAGGGGCCAACGTCCTGACTTTC. It yields the protein CASSSRTSGHGVGANVLTF. The full variable domain, with the rest looked up from reference TRBV11-1 and TRBJ2-6, is EAEVAQSPRYKITEKSQAVAFWCDPISGHATLYWYRQILGQGPELLVQFQDESVVDDSQLPKDRFSAERLKGVDSTLKIQPAELGDSAMYLCASSSRTSGHGVGANVLTFGAGSRLTVL.

This clonotype was found many times. The chain links TRBV6-2 or TRBV6-3 to TRBJ2-5, with 9 nucleotides matching TRBD2. V trimming: 8 bases; J trimming: 5 bases; junction bases outside the gene matches: 21. This CDR3 has 18 amino acids. Germline V CDR1 and CDR2: MNHEY, SVGEGT. The CDR3 spells CASSFREGSGSFGETQYF. The CDR3 nucleotides read TGTGCCAGCTCCTTCCGGGAGGGTAGCGGGAGCTTCGGGGAGACCCAGTACTTC.

Comment on this clonotype: A much larger clone lies a single base off, so this may be a read error. The CDR3 sequence: CASSSPGTSSNEQFF. The CDR3 DNA follows: TGTGCCAGCAGTTCCCCCGGGACTAGCTCCAATGAGCAGTTCTTC. The chain combines TRBV6-4 with TRBJ2-1; TRBD2 matches 9 bases. Per germline, CDR1 MRHNA and CDR2 SNTAGT. The CDR3 is made up of 15 amino acids. Trimming took 5 bases from V and 6 from J; bases not matched to a gene: 8.

This rearrangement joins TRBV6-1 to TRBJ1-3, with D perhaps matching TRBD1 (5 bases). The V end was cut by 2 bases, the J end by 4 bases, with 6 bases between. Germline assignment: CDR1 MNHNS and CDR2 SASEGT. The CDR3 loop spans 13 amino acids. The CDR3 bases are TGTGCCAGCAGTGAACAGGGAGGAAACACCATATATTTT. Protein product: CASSEQGGNTIYF.

This clonotype was detected a few times. V and J are TRBV5-1 and TRBJ2-3, with D possibly being TRBD2 (6 bases). This CDR3 spans 16 amino acids. CDR1 SGHRS and CDR2 YFSETQ come from the germline V gene. V gave up 0 bases and J gave up 4 bases, with 15 bases separating them. CDR3: CASSLEQLARADTQYF. The CDR3 region has the DNA TGCGCCAGCAGCTTGGAACAACTAGCAAGGGCAGATACGCAGTATTTT.

This clonotype was observed many times. The chain has TRBV11-2 and TRBJ1-6, with TRBD1 matching over 10 bases. Germline V CDR1 and CDR2: SGHAT, FQNNGV. The CDR3 length is 18 residues. Trimming removed 5 bases from V and 10 bases from J; junction bases left unmatched: 17. The CDR3 nucleotides are TGTGCCAGCAGCAAAGGGACAGGGGAACTCCCTGCTCTCTCACCCCTCCACTTT. It is translated as CASSKGTGELPALSPLHF.

Many counts were recorded for this clonotype. The rearrangement links TRBV2 to TRBJ2-1; D gene unclear. Trimming took off 5 bases at V and 4 bases at J, with 12 bases between the two ends. There are 14 residues in the CDR3. The germline CDR1 and CDR2 sequences are SNHLY and FYNNEI. The CDR3 nucleotides read TGTGCCAGCAGTCAAGAAGACGGTTACAATGAGCAGTTCTTC. Amino acids: CASSQEDGYNEQFF.

Ten or more counts support this clonotype. This chain joins TRBV28 and TRBJ1-2; D might be TRBD1 (5 bases). The CDR3 runs 11 residues. CDR1 and CDR2 from the germline V gene are MDHEN and SYDVKM. With 8 bases removed from V and 4 bases from J, the gap between germline ends came to 8 bases. The CDR3 DNA reads as TGTGCCAGCTGGGGGGGCTATGGCTACACCTTC. Protein sequence: CASWGGYGYTF.

This clonotype was seen many times. This sequence joins TRBV18 and TRBJ1-2; D is uncertain. Germline V gene sequence: CDR1 KGHSH, CDR2 LQKENI. The ends were cut back, 3 bases at V and 1 base at J, with 12 bases in the middle. The CDR3 covers 15 residues. CDR3 DNA sequence: TGTGCCAGCTCACCTCCGGGCGGGTTTAACTATGGCTACACCTTC. It translates to CASSPPGGFNYGYTF.

For this clonotype: A read error may be the cause here, since a much bigger clone is one base away. The rearrangement links TRBV20-1 to TRBJ2-1; maybe TRBD2 (5 bases). Deletions cut 6 bases from V and 1 base from J, with 16 bases between. Germline CDR1 DFQATT, CDR2 SNEGSKA (reference sequence). There are 15 residues in the CDR3. The CDR3 DNA follows: TGCAGTGCCCCATCGGGCGGGCAATCCTACAATGAGCAGTTCTTC. Residues: CSAPSGGQSYNEQFF.

In this sample, this clonotype turned up many times. The rearrangement uses TRBV12-3 or TRBV12-4 and TRBJ2-1, with 8 bases fitting TRBD2. The CDR3 extends over 15 amino acids. V lost 5 bases, J lost 6 bases, and 9 bases stayed unmatched. Here the CDR3 reads CASSLLSAGGNEQFF. The DNA for the CDR3 is TGTGCCAGCAGTCTCCTCAGTGCGGGAGGCAATGAGCAGTTCTTC.

This clonotype was seen just once. A far larger clone is off by one base, so a read error is likely. Lacking the conserved final phenylalanine or tryptophan, this CDR3 likely reflects a read error. The chain employs TRBV6-5 and TRBJ2-1, with no clear D. CDR1 is MNHEY and CDR2 is SVGAGI in the germline V gene. This CDR3 has 11 residues. V dropped 6 bases and J dropped 10 bases, with 10 bases sitting between them. The CDR3 loop reads CASSRLDEQFL. DNA of the CDR3: TGTGCCAGCAGCCGACTGGACGAGCAGTTCTTA.

This clonotype was counted many times. CDR3 region: CASSLPRYRSGSINEQFF. CDR3 sequence (DNA): TGTGCCAGCAGCTTACCCAGATACCGAAGCGGGAGTATCAATGAGCAGTTCTTC. The chain links TRBV7-8 to TRBJ2-1; 8 positions agree with TRBD2. Trimming at V came to 2 bases and at J to 6 bases, leaving 15 bases not matched to a gene. The CDR3 sequence is 18 residues long. CDR1 is SGHVS, CDR2 FQNEAQ, per germline. Complete variable domain (other parts from reference TRBV7-8 and TRBJ2-1): GAGVSQSPRYKVAKRGQDVALRCDPISGHVSLFWYQQALGQGPEFLTYFQNEAQLDKSGLPSDRFFAERPEGSVSTLKIQRTQQEDSAVYLCASSLPRYRSGSINEQFFGPGTRLTVL.

As concerns this clonotype: A much larger clone lies a single base off, so this may be a read error. The genes are TRBV3-1 and TRBJ1-3; a weak D match, TRBD1 (5 bases). Trimming left V 4 bases short and J 8 bases short, with 18 bases between. Germline CDR1 and CDR2: LGHDT and YNNKEL (reference sequence). This CDR3 has 15 amino acids. CDR3 nucleotide sequence: TGTGCCAGCAGCCCGGGGACTGCCCCCAGCGACACCATATATTTT. Translated, it gives CASSPGTAPSDTIYF.

The V gene is TRBV7-2, the J gene TRBJ2-1, with TRBD2 identical over 10 bases. The V gene end was trimmed by 9 bases and the J gene end by 7 bases; junction bases not matched to a gene: 18. The CDR3 sequence is 17 residues long. Germline loops: CDR1 SGHTA, CDR2 FQGNSA. CDR3 coding DNA: TGTGCCAGAAACCTTGACCTCCTAGCGGGAGTATTAAATGAGCAGTTCTTC. Its protein product is CARNLDLLAGVLNEQFF.

There are many counts of this clonotype. The chain uses TRBV28 and TRBJ1-4; D remains unclear. The CDR3 runs 15 residues. Per the germline V gene, CDR1 is MDHEN and CDR2 is SYDVKM. V lost 4 bases and J lost 0, with 9 bases in between. The CDR3: CASSSPSATNEKLFF. The CDR3 DNA sequence: TGTGCCAGCAGTTCCCCCTCCGCAACTAATGAAAAACTGTTTTTT.

The chain is built from TRBV6-2 or TRBV6-3 and TRBJ2-3, with unresolved D. The CDR3 loop spans 12 amino acids. Germline CDR1 reads MNHEY; CDR2 reads SVGEGT. V lost 5 bases to trimming and J lost 4 bases, with 7 bases between them. The CDR3 here is CASSPESDTQYF. DNA of the CDR3: TGTGCCAGCAGTCCGGAGTCAGATACGCAGTATTTT.

Many counts were recorded for this clonotype. The J gene is TRBJ2-6, the V gene TRBV5-1, with D possibly being TRBD1 (8 bases). Germline CDR1 and CDR2: SGHRS and YFSETQ. This CDR3 is built from 18 residues. Trimming shortened V by 7 bases and J by 2 bases, and 22 bases separated the two germline ends. CDR3 loop: CASSRGGAGQAGANVLTF. The DNA for the CDR3 is TGCGCCAGCTCCCGGGGAGGGGCGGGACAGGCTGGGGCCAACGTCCTGACTTTC.

This clonotype was detected ten times or more. This sequence joins TRBV5-8 and TRBJ1-4; tentatively, D is TRBD1 (6 bases). The V gene lost 2 bases and the J gene lost 3 bases, with 14 bases spanning the gap. Germline V gene lookup returns CDR1 SGHTS and CDR2 YDEGEE. The CDR3 length is 16 residues. CDR3 region: CASSLGGSAPNEKLFF. The CDR3 coding sequence is TGTGCCAGCAGCTTAGGGGGATCAGCGCCTAATGAAAAACTGTTTTTT. The whole variable domain, filled in from reference TRBV5-8 and TRBJ1-4, reads EAGVTQSPTHLIKTRGQQATLRCSPISGHTSVYWYQQALGLGLQFLLWYDEGEERNRGNFPPRFSGRQFPNYSSELNVNALELEDSALYLCASSLGGSAPNEKLFFGSGTQLSVL.

This clonotype was recorded at least ten times. This chain links TRBV7-2 with TRBJ2-7, with 8 positions matching TRBD2. V lost 2 bases, J lost 2 bases, and 5 bases stayed unmatched. Germline lookup yields CDR1 SGHTA and CDR2 FQGNSA. This CDR3 contains 15 residues. The CDR3 protein is CASSLTSGGPYEQYF. The CDR3 coding sequence is TGTGCCAGCAGCTTAACTAGCGGAGGGCCCTACGAGCAGTACTTC.

This clonotype was picked up many times. The chain recombines TRBV5-1 with TRBJ1-2; tentative D call: TRBD1 (6 bases). Germline V CDR1 and CDR2: SGHRS, YFSETQ. Trimming shortened V by 0 bases and J by 6 bases, and 12 bases separated the two germline ends. The CDR3 length is 14 residues. CDR3 bases: TGCGCCAGCAGCTTGGCCGGCAGGGGAGATGGCTACACCTTC. It is translated as CASSLAGRGDGYTF.

Notes on this clonotype: A far larger clone lies a single base away; this is likely a read error. This chain uses TRBV6-9 with TRBJ2-7; 10 bases line up with TRBD2. J was trimmed by 5 bases and V by 3 bases; bases with no gene match: 10. Germline V gene data show CDR1 as MNHGY and CDR2 as SVAAGI. The CDR3 is 16 amino acids. CDR3 region: CASSYYASGSFHEQYF. In nucleotides, the CDR3 is TGTGCCAGCAGTTACTACGCTAGCGGGAGCTTTCACGAGCAGTACTTC.

The J gene is TRBJ2-5, the V gene TRBV11-1; 11 bases match TRBD2. Germline lookup yields CDR1 SGHAT and CDR2 FQDESV (reference sequence). The CDR3 covers 17 residues. Losses at the gene ends were 10 bases for V and 3 bases for J; bases not matched to a gene: 16. The CDR3 nucleotides read TGTGCCAACAGTCCTACTCCTAGCGGGAGGTACAAAGAGACCCAGTACTTC. Protein product: CANSPTPSGRYKETQYF. The full variable domain, its missing parts supplied by reference TRBV11-1 and TRBJ2-5, is EAEVAQSPRYKITEKSQAVAFWCDPISGHATLYWYRQILGQGPELLVQFQDESVVDDSQLPKDRFSAERLKGVDSTLKIQPAELGDSAMYLCANSPTPSGRYKETQYFGPGTRLLVL.

This clonotype was observed many times. The chain recombines TRBV10-3 with TRBJ1-2, with D possibly matching TRBD1 (5 bases). The germline V gene has CDR1 ENHRY and CDR2 SYGVKD. The V end lost 4 bases, the J end lost 3 bases, and 9 bases lay between the germline ends. The CDR3 runs 13 residues. In DNA, the CDR3 is TGTGCCATCAGTGTCGGGGACCACTATGGCTACACCTTC. It is translated as CAISVGDHYGYTF.

The chain couples TRBV10-3 to TRBJ1-1; D is uncertain. The germline V gene encodes CDR1 ENHRY and CDR2 SYGVKD. V was cut by 3 bases and J by 0 bases, with 5 bases left in between. CDR3 length: 13 residues. This CDR3 reads CAISEQLNTEAFF. The CDR3 nucleotides read TGTGCCATCAGTGAACAGTTGAACACTGAAGCTTTCTTT.

At least ten counts were recorded for this clonotype. This CDR3 is CASSQGLANYGYTF. The CDR3 region has the DNA TGTGCCAGCAGTCAGGGCTTAGCTAACTATGGCTACACCTTC. The chain recombines TRBV6-1 with TRBJ1-2, with a weak D call TRBD1 (5 bases). Trimming pared 5 bases from V and 0 bases from J, leaving 10 bases between. The CDR3 length is 14 residues. Germline CDR1 MNHNS, CDR2 SASEGT.